Each of the 29 T cell receptor beta chains below was sequenced from the same sample in a study of T cells in Graves' hyperthyroidism and ophthalmopathy. RNA transcripts yielded amplified TCR beta CDR3 regions. Researchers ran a first-round RT-PCR on the TCR CDR3 using the HTBI primer set. A single record per CDR3 protein comes from TCRdb applying MiXCR to the multiplex PCR reads. The sample shows fewer than 550,000 distinct CDR3 sequences, around 16% of them seen only once. The sequenced sample was blood. These receptors all come from a woman between 18 and 30 years old with Graves' hyperthyroidism.

This clonotype was detected ten times or more. This sequence joins TRBV14 and TRBJ2-1; D remains unclear. Germline values: CDR1 SGHDN, CDR2 FVKESK. This CDR3 is built from 13 residues. V was clipped by 4 bases and J by 10 bases, with 14 bases between them. The CDR3 DNA reads TGTGCCAGCAGCCGATCGAGCTATGCGGAGCAGTTCTTC. This translates into CASSRSSYAEQFF. The variable domain in full, completed from reference TRBV14 and TRBJ2-1, reads EAGVTQFPSHSVIEKGQTVTLRCDPISGHDNLYWYRRVMGKEIKFLLHFVKESKQDESGMPNNRFLAERTGGTYSTLKVQPAELEDSGVYFCASSRSSYAEQFFGPGTRLTVL.

This clonotype was recorded at least ten times. The chain is built from TRBV28 and TRBJ1-3; perhaps TRBD1 as D (6 bases). The CDR3 sequence is 18 residues long. The germline V and J ends were trimmed by 2 bases and 14 bases, with 31 bases remaining between them. Germline V gives CDR1 MDHEN, CDR2 SYDVKM. CDR3 DNA: TGTGCCAGCAGTTTACCACAGGGCGCAGCACCGGGGGGGGAACCAGTATATTTT. Amino acids: CASSLPQGAAPGGEPVYF.

This clonotype was counted at least ten times. The J gene is TRBJ1-4, the V gene TRBV27, with a weak D call TRBD1 (5 bases). Germline CDR1 reads MNHEY; CDR2 reads SMNVEV (reference sequence). The ends were cut back, 1 base at V and 3 bases at J, with 9 bases in the middle. CDR3 length: 15 amino acids. CDR3 bases: TGTGCCAGCAGTTTATTGCCGGGGGCTAATGAAAAACTGTTTTTT. Translated: CASSLLPGANEKLFF.

This clonotype was detected ten times or more. The chain couples TRBV2 to TRBJ2-3, with D unresolved. CDR3 length: 17 residues. Germline assignment: CDR1 SNHLY and CDR2 FYNNEI. Trimming removed 3 bases at V and 1 base at J, with 17 bases between. The CDR3 reads CASSEGLGFQRTDTQYF. The CDR3 region has the DNA TGTGCCAGCAGTGAGGGTTTGGGTTTCCAACGCACAGATACGCAGTATTTT.

The gene calls are TRBV5-6 and TRBJ2-1, with 10 bases fitting TRBD1. CDR1 is SGHDT, CDR2 YYEEEE, per germline. This CDR3 comprises 16 residues. V gave up 3 bases and J gave up 6 bases; unmatched junction bases: 9. The chain's CDR3 is CASSSTGTGDFNEQFF. CDR3 sequence (DNA): TGTGCCAGCAGCTCGACCGGGACAGGGGATTTCAATGAGCAGTTCTTC.

This clonotype was picked up many times. This chain uses TRBV3-1 with TRBJ1-4; TRBD1 aligns across 8 bases. Trimming removed 4 bases from V and 7 bases from J; junction bases left unmatched: 5. Looked up from germline, CDR1 is LGHDT and CDR2 is YNNKEL (reference sequence). The CDR3 is 14 amino acids. The chain's CDR3 is CASSPRGQVEKLFF. Written as DNA, the CDR3 is TGTGCCAGCAGCCCCCGGGGACAGGTTGAAAAACTGTTTTTT.

This clonotype was observed at least ten times. This chain links TRBV7-8 with TRBJ1-6; 7 positions match TRBD1. Per germline, CDR1 SGHVS and CDR2 FQNEAQ. The CDR3 has 16 amino acids. V was clipped by 5 bases and J by 9 bases; unmatched bases: 13. CDR3 residues: CASSQRAETGSSPLHF. Here the CDR3 DNA reads TGTGCCAGCAGCCAAAGGGCGGAGACAGGGAGTTCACCCCTCCACTTT.

This clonotype was found many times. J is TRBJ2-5 and V is TRBV11-2; D remains ambiguous. Germline values: CDR1 SGHAT, CDR2 FQNNGV. V lost 5 bases and J 5 bases, leaving 9 bases between the germline ends. CDR3 length: 12 residues. Here the CDR3 reads CASSVFFETQYF. For the CDR3, the DNA is TGTGCCAGCAGCGTATTTTTTGAGACCCAGTACTTC.

In this sample, this clonotype turned up a few times. The chain combines TRBV12-3 or TRBV12-4 with TRBJ2-5, with 9 bases lining up with TRBD1. Trimming removed 7 bases from V and 3 bases from J; junction bases left unmatched: 9. The CDR3 runs 15 residues. This CDR3 is CASTGDRELEETQYF. In DNA, the CDR3 is TGTGCCAGCACCGGGGACAGGGAATTGGAAGAGACCCAGTACTTC.

About this clonotype: Being one base from a much bigger clone, this may be a read error. This rearrangement joins TRBV6-2 or TRBV6-3 to TRBJ2-7, with 9 bases fitting TRBD2. The CDR3 is 15 residues long. In germline, CDR1 is MNHEY, CDR2 SVGEGT. CDR3: CASHGLAGNSYEEYF. The CDR3 region has the DNA TGTGCCAGCCACGGGCTAGCGGGGAATTCCTACGAGGAGTACTTC.

This clonotype has at least ten counts. This chain connects TRBV20-1 to TRBJ2-1; 13 bases are a match to TRBD2. Trimming at V came to 0 bases and at J to 1 base, leaving 3 bases not matched to a gene. Germline V gives CDR1 DFQATT, CDR2 SNEGSKA (reference sequence). The CDR3 totals 17 residues. CDR3 sequence: CSARDLGLAGSYNEQFF. The CDR3 DNA is TGCAGTGCTAGAGACCTGGGACTAGCGGGATCCTACAATGAGCAGTTCTTC.

This clonotype was seen at least ten times. The rearrangement links TRBV5-1 to TRBJ1-2; TRBD1 aligns across 9 bases. Germline lookup yields CDR1 SGHRS and CDR2 YFSETQ. J lost 4 bases, V lost 0 bases, and 7 bases had no gene match. CDR3 length equals 16 residues. The CDR3, as DNA: TGCGCCAGCAGCTTGGGCCTCGGGACAGGGTCCTATGGCTACACCTTC. Protein: CASSLGLGTGSYGYTF.

This clonotype was seen at least ten times. The V call is TRBV28, the J call TRBJ2-7; 8 positions match TRBD1. CDR1 and CDR2 from the germline V gene are MDHEN and SYDVKM. The CDR3 has 14 residues. The ends lost 3 bases at V and 5 bases at J; junction bases unmatched: 6. CDR3 protein: CASSFPGTGNEQYF. In nucleotides, the CDR3 is TGTGCCAGCAGTTTCCCCGGGACAGGAAACGAGCAGTACTTC.

Ten or more counts support this clonotype. The chain is built from TRBV18 and TRBJ2-5; D may be TRBD2 (6 bases). The CDR3 loop spans 13 amino acids. CDR1 is KGHSH and CDR2 is LQKENI in the germline V gene. The ends were cut back, 8 bases at V and 1 base at J, with 11 bases in the middle. The CDR3 coding sequence is TGTGCCAGCAGTAGGGACTTCCAAGAGACCCAGTACTTC. Translated, it gives CASSRDFQETQYF.

Many counts were recorded for this clonotype. The chain has TRBV20-1 and TRBJ1-1, with no clear D. The CDR3 length is 13 residues. CDR1 and CDR2 (germline): DFQATT, SNEGSKA (reference sequence). V was shortened by 6 bases and J by 1 base, with 12 bases between the two germline ends. CDR3 loop: CSAVTTGNTEAFF. CDR3 coding DNA: TGCAGTGCCGTGACCACGGGGAACACTGAAGCTTTCTTT.

This clonotype showed up just a few times. A clone one base away is much larger, so this may be a read error. The rearrangement uses TRBV20-1 and TRBJ2-7; D perhaps matches TRBD2 (7 bases). The CDR3 spans 14 residues. The germline V and J ends were trimmed by 4 bases and 6 bases, with 19 bases remaining between them. Germline V lookup: CDR1 DFQATT, CDR2 SNEGSKA (reference sequence). In nucleotides, the CDR3 is TGCAGTGCTATTTCAGGGGAGGGTCCCTGCGAGCAGTACTTC. This codes for CSAISGEGPCEQYF.

This clonotype was observed at least ten times. CDR3 sequence reads: CASSVDGGGETQYF. For the CDR3, the DNA is TGTGCCAGCAGCGTAGATGGGGGTGGGGAGACCCAGTACTTC. The rearrangement links TRBV9 to TRBJ2-5; D possibly matches TRBD1 or TRBD2 (5 bases each). CDR1 and CDR2 (germline): SGDLS, YYNGEE. The CDR3 runs 14 residues. V was pared by 0 bases and J by 5 bases, with 11 bases between.

This clonotype was counted ten times or more. V usage is TRBV7-9 and J usage is TRBJ2-5; 10 positions agree with TRBD2. Germline CDR1 SEHNR, CDR2 FQNEAQ (reference sequence). The CDR3 is 15 residues long. Losses at the gene ends were 4 bases for V and 5 bases for J; bases not matched to a gene: 7. The chain's CDR3 is CASSSPLAGDETQYF. The CDR3 DNA follows: TGTGCCAGCAGCTCGCCCCTAGCGGGAGACGAGACCCAGTACTTC.

This clonotype was seen a few times. A read error may explain this, as a much larger clone is one base away. The chain has TRBV7-8 and TRBJ2-1; 8 nucleotides agree with TRBD2. Germline values: CDR1 SGHVS, CDR2 FQNEAQ. CDR3 length: 16 amino acids. The CDR3 loop reads CASNLRTGGGYNEQFF. CDR3 DNA sequence: TGTGCCAGCAACTTAAGGACTGGCGGGGGGTACAATGAGCAGTTCTTC. The full variable domain, completed using reference TRBV7-8 and TRBJ2-1, is GAGVSQSPRYKVAKRGQDVALRCDPISGHVSLFWYQQALGQGPEFLTYFQNEAQLDKSGLPSDRFFAERPEGSVSTLKIQRTQQEDSAVYLCASNLRTGGGYNEQFFGPGTRLTVL.

In this sample, this clonotype turned up a few times. It may be a read error: a sequence one base away is much more abundant. The V gene is TRBV20-1, the J gene TRBJ2-7; D uncertain. V dropped 6 bases and J dropped 1 base, with 16 bases sitting between them. This CDR3 region has 14 residues. The germline CDR1 and CDR2 sequences are DFQATT and SNEGSKA (reference sequence). Here the CDR3 reads CSAETTRYSYEQYF. The CDR3, as DNA: TGCAGTGCCGAAACTACGCGGTATTCCTACGAGCAGTACTTC.

The table lists this clonotype with many counts. The chain joins TRBV6-1 to TRBJ2-7; D is uncertain. V lost 5 bases to trimming and J lost 4 bases, with 24 bases between them. The CDR3 spans 17 residues. The germline V gene has CDR1 MNHNS and CDR2 SASEGT. CDR3 sequence reads: CASSLAPVEVPIYEQYF. Written as DNA, the CDR3 is TGTGCCAGCAGTCTTGCCCCGGTGGAAGTCCCTATTTACGAGCAGTACTTC.

This clonotype was seen repeatedly, ten times or more. The chain is built from TRBV20-1 and TRBJ2-3; D might be TRBD1 or TRBD2, each matching 5 bases. This CDR3 comprises 14 residues. Trimming took 5 bases from V and 0 from J, leaving 12 bases between them. The germline V gene has CDR1 DFQATT and CDR2 SNEGSKA (reference sequence). The CDR3 loop reads CSARRDPSTDTQYF. The CDR3 DNA follows: TGCAGTGCTCGCCGGGACCCCAGCACAGATACGCAGTATTTT.

This clonotype was counted at least ten times. This chain links TRBV7-3 with TRBJ2-1; 7 positions match TRBD2. The CDR3 totals 17 residues. V lost 0 bases and J lost 2; bases outside the gene matches: 7. From germline, CDR1 is SGHTA and CDR2 FQGTGA. The CDR3 loop reads CASSLTNRREPYNEQFF. The CDR3 DNA sequence: TGTGCCAGCAGCTTAACGAACAGGCGGGAGCCCTACAATGAGCAGTTCTTC.

This clonotype was recorded many times. The chain joins TRBV20-1 to TRBJ2-1, with 11 nucleotides matching TRBD2. The CDR3 has 16 amino acids. Germline values: CDR1 DFQATT, CDR2 SNEGSKA (reference sequence). The V and J ends lost 4 bases and 4 bases, in that order; junction bases with no gene match: 9. Here the CDR3 reads CSATIRLAGSYNEQFF. As DNA, the CDR3 is TGCAGTGCTACTATCCGACTAGCGGGATCTTACAATGAGCAGTTCTTC.

This clonotype was detected a few times. The J gene is TRBJ1-1, the V gene TRBV5-4, with 8 bases matching TRBD1. Germline V gene lookup returns CDR1 SGHNT and CDR2 YYREEE (reference sequence). This CDR3 is built from 16 residues. Germline trimming cut 0 bases from V and 1 base from J; bases unmatched to any gene: 5. The CDR3 sequence is CASSLGTGYKNTEAFF. In nucleotides, the CDR3 is TGTGCCAGCAGCTTGGGGACAGGGTATAAGAACACTGAAGCTTTCTTT.

V and J are TRBV14 and TRBJ2-4; the match to TRBD1 covers 7 bases. Trimming removed 5 bases from V and 7 bases from J; junction bases left unmatched: 11. There are 15 residues in the CDR3. CDR1 and CDR2 (germline): SGHDN, FVKESK. CDR3 in DNA: TGTGCCAGCAGCGCATCGATGACAGGGCCCAACATTCAGTACTTC. Its translation: CASSASMTGPNIQYF.

The sample holds a few counts of this clonotype. This chain connects TRBV7-9 to TRBJ2-2; D is unresolved. Trimming removed 8 bases at V and 6 bases at J, with 25 bases between. The CDR3 contains 17 residues. CDR1 SEHNR and CDR2 FQNEAQ come from the germline V gene (reference sequence). This CDR3 is CASPRPSSFVGSGELFF. Written as DNA, the CDR3 is TGTGCCAGCCCCCGCCCCAGCAGCTTCGTGGGGTCCGGGGAGCTGTTTTTT. Based on the CDR3 plus reference TRBV7-9 and TRBJ2-2, the full variable domain is DTGVSQNPRHKITKRGQNVTFRCDPISEHNRLYWYRQTLGQGPEFLTYFQNEAQLEKSRLLSDRFSAERPKGSFSTLEIQRTEQGDSAMYLCASPRPSSFVGSGELFFGEGSRLTVL.

This clonotype was seen ten or more times. CDR3 in amino acids: CASRYFPDSDSYEQYF. The CDR3 nucleotides are TGCGCCAGCAGGTATTTTCCTGACAGTGACTCCTACGAGCAGTACTTC. This chain links TRBV5-1 with TRBJ2-7, with a possible D match to TRBD1 (5 bases). The germline gives CDR1 SGHRS, CDR2 YFSETQ. The CDR3 consists of 16 residues. The V gene lost 5 bases and the J gene lost 0 bases, with 18 bases spanning the gap.

This clonotype was counted at least ten times. The chain joins TRBV11-1 to TRBJ2-3; 10 positions agree with TRBD2. V lost 7 bases to trimming and J lost 1 base; unmatched junction nucleotides: 8. The V gene's germline CDR1 is SGHAT and CDR2 FQDESV (reference sequence). This CDR3 spans 16 amino acids. In DNA form, the CDR3 reads TGTGCCAGCACCGGTCTCGGACTAGCGGGCACAGATACGCAGTATTTT. Its translation: CASTGLGLAGTDTQYF. The entire variable domain, with the rest obtained from reference TRBV11-1 and TRBJ2-3, is as follows: EAEVAQSPRYKITEKSQAVAFWCDPISGHATLYWYRQILGQGPELLVQFQDESVVDDSQLPKDRFSAERLKGVDSTLKIQPAELGDSAMYLCASTGLGLAGTDTQYFGPGTRLTVL.